One and the same sample provided the 15 T cell receptor beta chains below, sequenced in a study of vaccination and CD4 T cells after COVID-19. These receptors lack a known antigen. The study sequenced cultured CD4+ T cell DNA using the Oncomine TCR Beta short-read assay. TCRdb ran MiXCR on the PCR reads and lists one entry per CDR3 protein. The sample has 24,000 or so distinct CDR3 sequences, 58% seen once; the top ten hold 2.5% to 3%. Regarding treatment: roughly 10-day PBMC culture with coronavirus spike peptide pools or control peptides (ViraFEST assay). What was sequenced was CD4+ T cells from blood, cultured in vitro. The receptors shown here come from a human donor who had recovered from COVID-19.

The gene calls are TRBV27 and TRBJ2-7; unclear D gene. V was shortened by 6 bases and J by 1 base, with 7 bases between the two germline ends. The CDR3 is made up of 12 amino acids. CDR1 MNHEY and CDR2 SMNVEV come from the germline V gene (reference sequence). The CDR3 coding sequence is TGTGCCAGCAGGGGCAGGTCCTACGAGCAGTACTTC. The encoded protein is CASRGRSYEQYF.

This clonotype was observed once. CDR3 coding DNA: TGTGCCAGCGGGGAGGGAGTGGTTGGTGAAAAACTGTTTTTT. It translates to CASGEGVVGEKLFF. The V gene is TRBV2, the J gene TRBJ1-4; D gene unclear. The CDR3 sequence is 14 residues long. Trimming pared 8 bases from V and 7 bases from J, leaving 17 bases between. Germline assignment: CDR1 SNHLY and CDR2 FYNNEI.

The chain recombines TRBV7-2 with TRBJ2-7, with D perhaps TRBD1 (6 bases). Per the germline V gene, CDR1 is SGHTA and CDR2 is FQGNSA. CDR3 length equals 14 residues. V lost 6 bases and J lost 0, with 12 bases in between. For the CDR3, the DNA is TGTGCCAGCAGACCGACAGGAGGCTCCTACGAGCAGTACTTC. It yields the protein CASRPTGGSYEQYF.

The chain couples TRBV2 to TRBJ2-7; D is possibly TRBD2 (6 bases). There are 13 residues in the CDR3. Trimming took off 6 bases at V and 2 bases at J, with 11 bases between the two ends. Germline CDR1 and CDR2: SNHLY and FYNNEI. CDR3 sequence: CASSERVTYEQYF. Written as DNA, the CDR3 is TGTGCCAGCAGCGAGCGGGTGACCTACGAGCAGTACTTC.

For this clonotype: One end of the junction does not line up with germline, which may come from a read error. V usage is TRBV6-1 and J usage is TRBJ1-5; maybe TRBD1 (6 bases). CDR3 length: 12 amino acids. Germline lookup yields CDR1 MNHNS and CDR2 SASEGT. This CDR3 reads CASRDSNQPRHF. Here the CDR3 DNA reads TGTGCCAGCAGGGACAGCAATCAGCCCCGGCATTTT.

This clonotype has a handful of counts. This chain uses TRBV20-1 with TRBJ2-5; 14 bases match TRBD2. The CDR3 runs 15 residues. Germline V CDR1 and CDR2: DFQATT, SNEGSKA (reference sequence). J was trimmed by 2 bases and V by 5 bases; bases with no gene match: 4. The CDR3 loop reads CSALRLAGGQETQYF. The CDR3 DNA is TGCAGTGCTCTGAGACTAGCGGGGGGGCAAGAGACCCAGTACTTC.

This clonotype was detected once. This chain joins TRBV7-9 and TRBJ1-1; tentatively, D is TRBD1 (5 bases). Germline V lookup: CDR1 SEHNR, CDR2 FQNEAQ (reference sequence). The CDR3 contains 14 residues. Trimming shortened V by 7 bases and J by 2 bases, and 14 bases separated the two germline ends. The CDR3 DNA reads TGTGCCAGCAACTGGGACGGTTACAACACTGAAGCTTTCTTT. Encoded protein: CASNWDGYNTEAFF.

The V and J genes are TRBV20-1 and TRBJ1-6; a weak D match, TRBD1 (5 bases). CDR3 length: 17 residues. Trimming took 0 bases from V and 0 from J, leaving 12 bases between them. Per the germline V gene, CDR1 is DFQATT and CDR2 is SNEGSKA (reference sequence). The CDR3 DNA is TGCAGTGCTAGAGATGGGACGCCCAGCTCCTATAATTCACCCCTCCACTTT. As protein: CSARDGTPSSYNSPLHF.

There are a few counts of this clonotype. The chain carries TRBV20-1 and TRBJ2-7; 9 positions match TRBD1. This CDR3 contains 14 residues. Per the germline V gene, CDR1 is DFQATT and CDR2 is SNEGSKA (reference sequence). V gave up 4 bases and J gave up 1 base; unmatched junction bases: 5. For the CDR3, the DNA is TGCAGTGCTATTGAACAGGGGGCTTCCTACGAGCAGTACTTC. Its protein product is CSAIEQGASYEQYF.

This chain uses TRBV7-8 with TRBJ1-2; D is unclear. The V and J ends lost 4 bases and 4 bases respectively, with 10 bases between them. The CDR3 runs to 13 residues. The germline V gene has CDR1 SGHVS and CDR2 FQNEAQ. CDR3 nucleotides: TGTGCCAGCAGCTCCTTGGCAGGCTATGGCTACACCTTC. Protein: CASSSLAGYGYTF.

This chain joins TRBV11-2 and TRBJ1-5; D is unclear. CDR1 SGHAT and CDR2 FQNNGV come from the germline V gene. The CDR3 totals 14 residues. Deletions cut 2 bases from V and 0 bases from J, with 5 bases between. CDR3 in amino acids: CASSLTDSNQPQHF. The CDR3, as DNA: TGTGCCAGCAGCTTAACGGATAGCAATCAGCCCCAGCATTTT.

The V call is TRBV20-1, the J call TRBJ2-4, with a weak D call TRBD2 (6 bases). V gave up 1 base and J gave up 5 bases, with 12 bases separating them. The germline V gene encodes CDR1 DFQATT and CDR2 SNEGSKA (reference sequence). CDR3 length: 14 residues. The CDR3 spells CSARVGDWQNIQYF. CDR3 sequence (DNA): TGCAGTGCTAGAGTAGGGGACTGGCAAAACATTCAGTACTTC.

The J gene is TRBJ1-2, the V gene TRBV19, with D maybe TRBD1 (6 bases). Per germline, CDR1 LNHDA and CDR2 SQIVND (reference sequence). The CDR3 is 14 residues long. V was cut by 7 bases and J by 4 bases, with 16 bases left in between. The DNA of the CDR3 is TGTGCCAGTACCCAGATAGGAGGGGGCTATGGCTACACCTTC. Amino acids: CASTQIGGGYGYTF.

CDR3 DNA sequence: TGTGCCACCAGCAGGCAGGGCTTGGAGACCCAGTACTTC. This translates into CATSRQGLETQYF. The rearrangement uses TRBV15 and TRBJ2-5, with D perhaps matching TRBD1 (5 bases). The germline CDR1 and CDR2 sequences are LNHNV and YYDKDF (reference sequence). Trimming stripped 3 bases from V and 5 bases from J, with 10 bases between. The CDR3 has 13 residues.

The gene calls are TRBV6-1 and TRBJ1-5; D possibly corresponds to TRBD1 (6 bases). Germline V gene lookup returns CDR1 MNHNS and CDR2 SASEGT. V shed 8 bases and J shed 4 bases, with 12 bases lying between them. The CDR3 has 13 amino acids. The CDR3 loop reads CASGNRENQPQHF. As DNA, the CDR3 is TGTGCCAGCGGGAACAGGGAAAATCAGCCCCAGCATTTT.